The clone carrying this TCR beta chain was counted a few times. This entry is derived from a study of CD8 T cells in ankylosing spondylitis. The J segment lost 3 bases and the V segment lost 4 bases, leaving 7 bases of the junction unmatched. This CDR3 is built from 15 residues. TCRdb called the 5' RACE reads again in MiXCR, with one record for every CDR3 protein. The sample has some 130,000 distinct CDR3 sequences, around 15% seen once. The source is a female donor with ankylosing spondylitis or in good health (not recorded which). Sequencing used blood, either unsorted or a sorted T cell fraction (not recorded which). The V call is TRBV12-3 or TRBV12-4, the J call TRBJ1-1; 8 bases align to TRBD1. CDR3 loop: CASSSGDRLYTEAFF. Here the CDR3 DNA reads TGTGCCAGCAGTTCGGGGGACAGGTTATACACTGAAGCTTTCTTT.